These 13 T cell receptor beta chains came from one sample sequenced in a study of T-cell memory formation after mild COVID-19. TCRdb re-called the 5' RACE reads through MiXCR, storing one row per CDR3 protein. This sample yields about 130,000 distinct CDR3 sequences, of which less than 6.5% are seen a single time; approximately 2.1% belongs to the top ten. The sample comprised PBMCs or a T cell subset sorted from them (not recorded which). The source is an adult woman who had mild COVID-19 (a few samples of this study predate the infection). Cell type and time point are not known.

This clonotype was seen at least ten times. The rearrangement links TRBV7-9 to TRBJ2-1; 13 bases align to TRBD2. Unmatched junction bases numbered 4, after V lost 4 bases and J lost 4 bases. Germline CDR1 reads SEHNR; CDR2 reads FQNEAQ (reference sequence). The CDR3 extends over 16 amino acids. For the CDR3, the DNA is TGTGCCAGCAGCTCTTGGACTAGCGGGAGATACAATGAGCAGTTCTTC. The encoded protein is CASSSWTSGRYNEQFF.

This clonotype was seen repeatedly, ten times or more. The V gene is TRBV12-3 or TRBV12-4, the J gene TRBJ2-7; 12 positions agree with TRBD2. The CDR3 has 16 residues. J lost 2 bases, V lost 6 bases, and 8 bases had no gene match. CDR3: CASSPEGLAGAYEQYF. CDR3 DNA sequence: TGTGCCAGCAGCCCCGAGGGACTAGCGGGTGCCTACGAGCAGTACTTC.

The chain employs TRBV20-1 and TRBJ2-3, with unresolved D. CDR3 size: 12 residues. In germline, CDR1 is DFQATT, CDR2 SNEGSKA (reference sequence). Trimming cost V 4 bases and J 2 bases, with 7 bases left between them. This CDR3 is CSANSLTDTQYF. The CDR3 DNA sequence: TGCAGTGCTAACTCTCTCACAGATACGCAGTATTTT.

The CDR3 loop is CSASLGRDTEAFF. CDR3 nucleotide sequence: TGCAGTGCTAGTTTGGGCAGGGACACTGAAGCTTTCTTT. The rearrangement links TRBV20-1 to TRBJ1-1, with D possibly being TRBD1 (5 bases). This CDR3 comprises 13 residues. Germline V gives CDR1 DFQATT, CDR2 SNEGSKA (reference sequence). The V end lost 3 bases, the J end lost 3 bases, and 11 bases lay between the germline ends.

This clonotype was found many times. This rearrangement joins TRBV12-3 or TRBV12-4 to TRBJ2-7; 7 nucleotides match TRBD2. The CDR3 loop spans 14 amino acids. The V segment lost 8 bases and the J segment 7 bases; nucleotides outside the gene matches: 14. CDR3 nucleotide sequence: TGTGCCAGCTCATGGGGGGGGAGGGGATTAGAGCAGTACTTC. Residues: CASSWGGRGLEQYF.

This clonotype was counted many times. The chain couples TRBV30 to TRBJ2-6, with D possibly matching TRBD2 (6 bases). This CDR3 contains 13 residues. V was pared by 8 bases and J by 2 bases, with 10 bases between. CDR1 is GTSNPN and CDR2 is SVGIG in the germline V gene (reference sequence). The CDR3 loop reads CAGTSTGANVLTF. CDR3 coding DNA: TGTGCCGGAACTAGCACTGGGGCCAACGTCCTGACTTTC.

This clonotype was counted ten times or more. The CDR3 bases are TGTGCCAGCAGTTTCGGTCCCGGGACAGGGACTAGCTACGAGCAGTACTTC. Translation gives CASSFGPGTGTSYEQYF. The genes are TRBV6-6 and TRBJ2-7; weak D call: TRBD1 (9 bases). Germline V gives CDR1 MNHNY, CDR2 SVGAGI (reference sequence). V lost 4 bases and J 3 bases, leaving 22 bases between the germline ends. The CDR3 contains 17 residues.

In this sample, this clonotype turned up many times. V usage is TRBV7-6 and J usage is TRBJ2-7, with 8 bases matching TRBD1. CDR1 and CDR2 from the germline V gene are SGHVS and FNYEAQ. V lost 4 bases, J lost 0 bases, and 8 bases stayed unmatched. The CDR3 consists of 16 residues. DNA of the CDR3: TGTGCCAGCAGCTCTCGTGAGACAGGGGCCTCCTACGAGCAGTACTTC. This translates into CASSSRETGASYEQYF.

The sample holds many counts of this clonotype. V is TRBV27 and J is TRBJ2-7; D remains ambiguous. Germline CDR1 is MNHEY and CDR2 is SMNVEV (reference sequence). The CDR3 extends over 15 amino acids. Trimming took off 2 bases at V and 4 bases at J, with 15 bases between the two ends. The chain's CDR3 is CASSLTSLSGYEQYF. Here the CDR3 DNA reads TGTGCCAGCAGTTTAACCAGCCTAAGTGGTTACGAGCAGTACTTC.

V usage is TRBV30 and J usage is TRBJ2-1; TRBD1 matches 10 bases. CDR1 and CDR2 (germline): GTSNPN, SVGIG (reference sequence). The CDR3 is 15 residues long. J was trimmed by 7 bases and V by 3 bases; bases with no gene match: 9. CDR3 in DNA: TGTGCCTGGAGCGAGGGACAGGGGATCAAGAATGAGCAGTTCTTC. This encodes CAWSEGQGIKNEQFF.

The J gene is TRBJ1-2, the V gene TRBV12-3 or TRBV12-4; D is perhaps TRBD1 (6 bases). The CDR3 is made up of 14 amino acids. Trimming left V 5 bases short and J 13 bases short, with 23 bases between. The CDR3 DNA is TGTGCCAGCAGTACAACAGGGAAACGACTGATAGGCACCTTC. Translating it yields CASSTTGKRLIGTF.

The chain couples TRBV9 to TRBJ1-2, with D possibly TRBD1 on 5 matching bases. The germline gives CDR1 SGDLS, CDR2 YYNGEE. With 3 bases removed from V and 4 bases from J, the gap between germline ends came to 19 bases. The length of the CDR3 is 16 residues. The CDR3 reads CASSAPGGGLIYGYTF. The DNA for the CDR3 is TGTGCCAGCAGCGCCCCCGGGGGGGGACTTATCTATGGCTACACCTTC.

This clonotype came up a few times. The chain is built from TRBV12-3 or TRBV12-4 and TRBJ2-3, with TRBD1 matching over 9 bases. The CDR3 is made up of 13 amino acids. J was trimmed by 3 bases and V by 5 bases; bases with no gene match: 0. For the CDR3, the DNA is TGTGCCAGCAGTGGACAGGGGACAGATACGCAGTATTTT. Translation: CASSGQGTDTQYF.